A selection of T cell receptor beta chains follows, all from one sample in a study of shared clonotypes between healthy human individuals. Only in-frame clones appear in the TCRdb table, and some are missing; sequencing was by immunoSEQ multiplex PCR. The repertoire holds about 2 million clones, with 85% to 95% as singletons. The sequencing sample was made of naive CD4+ T cells sorted from blood. The receptors were sampled from a man between 18 and 35 years old in good health. The conserved cysteine and the conserved F or W are not part of the CDR3 here.

ASSSGGRPSNQPQH,TRBV11-2,TRBJ1-5
ASSLAPGQGAWKLF,TRBV5-1,TRBJ1-4
ASRLNSPTDTQY,TRBV6-5,TRBJ2-3
SVGGFDEQF,TRBV29-1,TRBJ2-1
ASSAGTLATNEKLF,TRBV5-1,TRBJ1-4
ASSLTRETQY,TRBV7-2,TRBJ2-5
AITEGGQGNTEAF,TRBV10-3,TRBJ1-1
ASSALYTSGGVRGQY,TRBV5-8,TRBJ2-7
ASSQAYPRGSEKLF,TRBV4-1,TRBJ1-4
ASSYPIQGYEQY,TRBV6-6,TRBJ2-7
ASSFELNTEAF,TRBV5-1,TRBJ1-1
AISESKLVVLPGNTIY,TRBV10-3,TRBJ1-3
ASSLSTGTGGNEQY,TRBV5-1,TRBJ2-7
ASSQAWSSGNTIY,TRBV14,TRBJ1-3
AWSRRRASNSPLH,TRBV30,TRBJ1-6
ASSADQGSYNEQF,TRBV27,TRBJ2-1
ASSYSGSRGYGYT,TRBV6-5,TRBJ1-2
ASRNSDRGRHEKLF,TRBV19,TRBJ1-4
AISELETQY,TRBV10-3,TRBJ2-5
ASKQGTGNTEAF,TRBV5-1,TRBJ1-1
ASSPRGSPYEQY,TRBV27,TRBJ2-7
ASSPTTGRGEKLF,TRBV5-6,TRBJ1-4
ASSGTGDTEAF,TRBV5-1,TRBJ1-1
ASSLLDRANTEAF,TRBV27,TRBJ1-1